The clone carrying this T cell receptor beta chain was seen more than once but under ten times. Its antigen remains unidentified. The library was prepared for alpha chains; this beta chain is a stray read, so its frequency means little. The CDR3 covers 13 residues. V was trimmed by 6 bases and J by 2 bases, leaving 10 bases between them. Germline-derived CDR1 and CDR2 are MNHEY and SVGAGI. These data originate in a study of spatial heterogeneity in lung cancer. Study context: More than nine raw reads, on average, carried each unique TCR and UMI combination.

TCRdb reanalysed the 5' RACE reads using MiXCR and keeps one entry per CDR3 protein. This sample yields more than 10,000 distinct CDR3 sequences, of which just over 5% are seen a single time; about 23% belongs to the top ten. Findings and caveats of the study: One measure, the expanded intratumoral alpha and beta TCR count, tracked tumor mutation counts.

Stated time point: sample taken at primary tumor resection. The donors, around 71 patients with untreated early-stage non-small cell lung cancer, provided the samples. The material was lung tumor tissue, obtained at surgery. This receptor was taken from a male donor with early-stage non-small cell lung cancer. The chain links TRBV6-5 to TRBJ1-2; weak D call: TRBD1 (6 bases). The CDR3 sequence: CASRGHPNYGYTF. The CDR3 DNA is TGTGCCAGCAGGGGACACCCGAACTATGGCTACACCTTC.